Listed here is a single TCR beta chain. This clonotype was seen a handful of times. Its specific antigen is unknown. No much larger clone exists at a distance of one base, and base qualities are not known. Library prep was done by RT-PCR. The sequencing machine was a NextSeq 550. TCRdb applied fastp at Q25 and MiXCR to the public reads, then kept only in-frame beta chains. A single entry per CDR3 protein holds the most common genes and DNA from its merged rows. Counted in this sample were about 150,000 distinct CDR3 sequences; approximately 35% of them appeared once. The ten largest clones take up less than 60% of the sample. The CDR3, from cysteine to phenylalanine, totals 14 residues. The kept DNA is CDR3 alone, 42 bases in frame from the first base. V loses 2 bases of germline sequence and J loses 5 bases, and the interval between the two ends is 12 bases. The source of the sample is a study of patients and donors after allogeneic stem cell transplantation (dated by TCRdb to between 2020 and 2021).

The sequence came from a human donor who was either an allogeneic HSCT recipient or a stem cell or donor lymphocyte infusion donor (not recorded which). It is not recorded whose cells these are; they may come from a transplant donor. Specimen: blood, either unsorted or a sorted T cell fraction (not recorded which). Recombination connected TRBV12-3 or TRBV12-4 to TRBJ1-1, with no confident D gene call. The CDR3 protein sequence reads: CASSLHGGETEAFF. The DNA is as follows: TGTGCCAGCAGTTTACACGGTGGAGAAACTGAAGCTTTCTTT.